This TCR beta chain stems from a study of response to subunit inactivated influenza vaccine. The study's findings and limits: With each seasonal influenza vaccination, the authors suggested, few new T cells are recruited.

This CDR3 comprises 16 residues. Germline V gene data show CDR1 as MNHEY and CDR2 as SVGEGT. Trimming cost V 3 bases and J 1 base, with 15 bases left between them. TCRdb passed the RT-PCR reads through MiXCR, listing each CDR3 protein once. Among hundreds of thousands of distinct CDR3 sequences listed, 18% were seen once. This clonotype turned up a few times. Its antigen remains unidentified. The chain recombines TRBV6-2 or TRBV6-3 with TRBJ2-5; weak D call: TRBD1 (6 bases). The source of this sequence is a middle-aged man who received an inactivated influenza vaccine. Here the sequenced sample was PBMCs from blood, taken more than 4 days after vaccination. The CDR3 loop reads CASSYPRGYGQETQYF. The CDR3 DNA follows: TGTGCCAGCAGTTATCCCAGGGGATACGGCCAAGAGACCCAGTACTTC.